This TCR beta chain appears in the sequencing data of a study of blood T cell repertoires in COVID-19. The assay was immunoSEQ multiplex PCR, and TCRdb's table has in-frame clones only and misses some. Counted here are under 250,000 clones, approximately 85% occurring once; the ten biggest clones make up approximately 5%. Germline lookup yields CDR1 SGDLS and CDR2 YYNGEE. The CDR3 runs 16 residues. V gave up 2 bases and J gave up 3 bases; unmatched junction bases: 11. This TCR was sampled from a man aged 45 to 65 with COVID-19, enrolled during active disease. Material for sequencing was peripheral blood. The chain couples TRBV9 to TRBJ2-7; TRBD1 agrees at 7 bases. Written as DNA, the CDR3 is TGTGCCAGCAGCGTCGATCACATCAGGGGGAACTACGAGCAGTACTTC. As protein: CASSVDHIRGNYEQYF.